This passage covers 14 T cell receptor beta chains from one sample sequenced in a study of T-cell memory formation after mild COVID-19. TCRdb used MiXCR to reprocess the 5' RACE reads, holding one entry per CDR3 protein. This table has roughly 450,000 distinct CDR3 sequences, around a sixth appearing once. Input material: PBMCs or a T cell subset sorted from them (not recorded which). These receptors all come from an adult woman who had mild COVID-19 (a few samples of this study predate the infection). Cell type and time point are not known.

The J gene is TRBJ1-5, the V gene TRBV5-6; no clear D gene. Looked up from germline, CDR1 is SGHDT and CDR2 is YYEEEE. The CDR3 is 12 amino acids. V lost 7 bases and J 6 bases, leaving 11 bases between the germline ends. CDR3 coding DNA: TGTGCCAGCGAACACTTGGGTCAGCCCCAGCATTTT. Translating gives CASEHLGQPQHF.

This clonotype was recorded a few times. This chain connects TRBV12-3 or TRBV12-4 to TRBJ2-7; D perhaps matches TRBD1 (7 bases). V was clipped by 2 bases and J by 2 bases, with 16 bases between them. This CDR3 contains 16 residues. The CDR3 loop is CASSLFAGQGAYEQYF. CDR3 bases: TGTGCCAGCAGTTTATTCGCGGGGCAGGGGGCCTACGAGCAGTACTTC.

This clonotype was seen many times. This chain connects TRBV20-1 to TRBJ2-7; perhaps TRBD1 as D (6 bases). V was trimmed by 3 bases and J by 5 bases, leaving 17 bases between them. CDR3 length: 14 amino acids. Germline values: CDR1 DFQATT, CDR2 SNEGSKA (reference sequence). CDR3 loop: CSASAQQGTHEQYF. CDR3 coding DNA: TGCAGTGCTAGCGCCCAGCAGGGGACCCACGAGCAGTACTTC.

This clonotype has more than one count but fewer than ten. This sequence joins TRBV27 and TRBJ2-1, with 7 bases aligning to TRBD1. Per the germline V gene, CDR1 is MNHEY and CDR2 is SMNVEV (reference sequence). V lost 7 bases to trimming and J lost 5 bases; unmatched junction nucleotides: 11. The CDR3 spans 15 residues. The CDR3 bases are TGTGCCAGCAAGAAGGGGGACAGACGACACAATGAGCAGTTCTTC. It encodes CASKKGDRRHNEQFF.

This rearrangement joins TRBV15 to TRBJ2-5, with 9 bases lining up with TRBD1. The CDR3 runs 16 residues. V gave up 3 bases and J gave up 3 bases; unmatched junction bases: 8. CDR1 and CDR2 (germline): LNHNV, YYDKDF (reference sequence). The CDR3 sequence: CATSSPGQGVEETQYF. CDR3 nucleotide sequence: TGTGCCACCAGCAGCCCGGGACAGGGAGTCGAAGAGACCCAGTACTTC.

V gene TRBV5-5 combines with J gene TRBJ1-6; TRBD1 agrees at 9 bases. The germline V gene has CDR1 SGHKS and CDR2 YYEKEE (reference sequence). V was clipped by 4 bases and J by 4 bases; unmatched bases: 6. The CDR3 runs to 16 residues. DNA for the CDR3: TGTGCCAGCAGCGCGGACAGGGGCGGATATAATTCACCCCTCCACTTT. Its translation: CASSADRGGYNSPLHF.

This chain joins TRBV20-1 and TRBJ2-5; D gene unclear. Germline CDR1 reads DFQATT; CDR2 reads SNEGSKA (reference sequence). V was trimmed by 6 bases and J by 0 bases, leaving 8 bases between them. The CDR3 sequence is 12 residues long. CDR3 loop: CSATPDQETQYF. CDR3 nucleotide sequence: TGCAGTGCCACCCCAGACCAAGAGACCCAGTACTTC.

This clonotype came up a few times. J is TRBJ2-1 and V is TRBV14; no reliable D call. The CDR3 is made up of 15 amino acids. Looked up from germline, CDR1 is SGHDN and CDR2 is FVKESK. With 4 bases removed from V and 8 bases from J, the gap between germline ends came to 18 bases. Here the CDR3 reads CASSPLRSRGHEQFF. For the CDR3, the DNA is TGTGCCAGCAGCCCTCTCCGCTCGCGTGGCCATGAGCAGTTCTTC.

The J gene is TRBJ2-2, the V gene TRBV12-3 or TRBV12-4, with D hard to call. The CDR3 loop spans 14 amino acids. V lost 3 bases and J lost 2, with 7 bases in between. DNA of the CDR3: TGTGCCAGCAGTTTGTCTAGTAACACCGGGGAGCTGTTTTTT. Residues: CASSLSSNTGELFF.

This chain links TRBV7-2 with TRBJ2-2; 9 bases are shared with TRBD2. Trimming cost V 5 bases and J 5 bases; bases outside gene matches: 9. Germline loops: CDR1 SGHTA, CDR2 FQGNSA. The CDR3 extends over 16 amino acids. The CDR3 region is CASSPARGLATGELFF. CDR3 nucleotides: TGTGCCAGCAGCCCGGCCCGGGGACTAGCAACCGGGGAGCTGTTTTTT. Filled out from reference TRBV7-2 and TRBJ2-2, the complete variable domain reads GAGVSQSPSNKVTEKGKDVELRCDPISGHTALYWYRQSLGQGLEFLIYFQGNSAPDKSGLPSDRFSAERTGGSVSTLTIQRTQQEDSAVYLCASSPARGLATGELFFGEGSRLTVL.

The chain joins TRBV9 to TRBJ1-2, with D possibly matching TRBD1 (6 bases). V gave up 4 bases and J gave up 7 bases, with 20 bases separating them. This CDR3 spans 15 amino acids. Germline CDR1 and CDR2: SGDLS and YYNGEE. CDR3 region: CASSNPAGGHAGYTF. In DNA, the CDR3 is TGTGCCAGCAGCAATCCGGCGGGGGGGCATGCTGGCTACACCTTC.

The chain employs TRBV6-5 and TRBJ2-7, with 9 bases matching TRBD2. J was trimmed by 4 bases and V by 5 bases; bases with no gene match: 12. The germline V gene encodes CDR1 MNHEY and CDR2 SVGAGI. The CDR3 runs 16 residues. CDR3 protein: CASSLNSGGISYEQYF. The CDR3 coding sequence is TGTGCCAGCAGTCTCAATAGCGGGGGAATCTCGTACGAGCAGTACTTC.

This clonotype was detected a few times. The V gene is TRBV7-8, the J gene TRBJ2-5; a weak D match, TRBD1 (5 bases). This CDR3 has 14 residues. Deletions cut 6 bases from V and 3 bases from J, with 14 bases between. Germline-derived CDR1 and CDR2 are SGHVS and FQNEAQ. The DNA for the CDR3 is TGTGCCAGCAGACTTTTGACAGCCGAAGAGACCCAGTACTTC. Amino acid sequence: CASRLLTAEETQYF.

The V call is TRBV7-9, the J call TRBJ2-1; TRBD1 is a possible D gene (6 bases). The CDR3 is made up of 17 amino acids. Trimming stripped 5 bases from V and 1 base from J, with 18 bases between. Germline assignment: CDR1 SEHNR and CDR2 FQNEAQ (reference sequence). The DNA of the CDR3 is TGTGCCAGCAGCGATAGGCTCGGACAGCAATCCTACAATGAGCAGTTCTTC. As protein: CASSDRLGQQSYNEQFF.